What follows are 3 T cell receptor beta chains derived from one specimen sequenced in a study of early T cells in non-severe SARS-CoV-2 infection. Each CDR3 protein is one row after TCRdb ran MiXCR on the 5' RACE reads. The repertoire holds 50,000 to 60,000 distinct CDR3 sequences, with about 6.1% as singletons. The starting material was whole blood, obtained at baseline. These receptor sequences come from an adult who was a healthcare worker with PCR-confirmed SARS-CoV-2 infection or an uninfected control (not recorded which).

This clonotype was recorded at least ten times. V usage is TRBV12-3 or TRBV12-4 and J usage is TRBJ2-3, with a tentative D call TRBD1 (6 bases). Trimming removed 6 bases from V and 9 bases from J, with 25 bases in between. The CDR3 covers 16 residues. CDR3 coding DNA: TGTGCCAGCAGCCGGGCCAGAGCCATGGACACAGGGACGCAGTATTTT. Its protein product is CASSRARAMDTGTQYF.

This clonotype was observed a few times. At one of its ends the junction is not consistent with the germline gene, which may arise from a read error. The rearrangement links TRBV6-2 or TRBV6-3 to TRBJ1-1, with D unclear. The CDR3 consists of 16 residues. CDR1 is MNHEY and CDR2 is SVGEGT in the germline V gene. The CDR3 sequence: CAGSYSILDGRTEAFF. CDR3 nucleotide sequence: TGTGCCGGCAGTTACTCGATCTTGGATGGTCGCACTGAAGCTTTCTTT.

This clonotype has at least ten counts. The gene calls are TRBV28 and TRBJ1-4; D call uncertain. Germline lookup yields CDR1 MDHEN and CDR2 SYDVKM. This CDR3 is 13 amino acids long. Trimming shortened V by 8 bases and J by 8 bases, and 15 bases separated the two germline ends. The CDR3 protein is CASSRGRKEKLFF. The CDR3 DNA reads TGTGCCAGCTCTAGAGGGAGAAAGGAAAAACTGTTTTTT.